The rows below give T cell receptor beta chains drawn from one sample of a study of sequential checkpoint blockade in melanoma. This table comes from immunoSEQ multiplex PCR, and its TCRdb copy is limited to in-frame clones, with some not included. The sample gives several thousand clones, less than 25% of which show up once; 5.5% to 7% is in the top ten. The specimen comprised tumor tissue (inferred from file names), sampled from a patient given nivolumab and ipilimumab in sequence. These receptor sequences come from a human donor with melanoma. Each CDR3 is given with its conserved first and last residue. D genes are given only for firm matches. The size entry is marked missing in some rows and otherwise reads once, few, many or a size class.

v_call: TRBV6-8
d_call: TRBD1
j_call: TRBJ2-3
clone_size: few
cdr3_nt: TGTGCCGCAGGACAGGGGCTTCCCACAGATACGCAGTATTTT
cdr3_aa: CAAGQGLPTDTQYF

v_call: TRBV11-3
d_call: NA
j_call: TRBJ2-2
clone_size: many
cdr3_nt: TGTGCCAGCAGCCGAGGACAGAGCAACGGGGAGCTGTTTTTT
cdr3_aa: CASSRGQSNGELFF

v_call: TRBV5-1
d_call: TRBD1
j_call: TRBJ2-7
clone_size: once
cdr3_nt: TGCGCCAGCAGCTTGTTCGGACAGGAACAGTACGAGCAGTACTTC
cdr3_aa: CASSLFGQEQYEQYF

v_call: TRBV30
d_call: TRBD2
j_call: TRBJ2-1
clone_size: once
cdr3_nt: TGTGCCTGGAGTCCGTACGGGATAGCGGGAGTTTCGCAGTTCTTC
cdr3_aa: CAWSPYGIAGVSQFF

v_call: TRBV19
d_call: NA
j_call: TRBJ2-5
clone_size: medium-sized
cdr3_nt: TGTGCCAGTACGGCCTCTTGGGGGGAGACCCAGTACTTC
cdr3_aa: CASTASWGETQYF

v_call: TRBV11-3
d_call: TRBD2
j_call: TRBJ2-6
clone_size: many
cdr3_nt: TGTGCCAGCAGCTTTCGAGGTAGCGGGGGCTCTGGGGCCAACGTCCTGACTTTC
cdr3_aa: CASSFRGSGGSGANVLTF

v_call: TRBV7-1
d_call: NA
j_call: TRBJ2-1
clone_size: NA
cdr3_nt: TGTGCCAGCAGCTTATCCCTGGACAATGAGCAGTTCTTC
cdr3_aa: CASSLSLDNEQFF

v_call: TRBV6-8
d_call: NA
j_call: TRBJ1-1
clone_size: few
cdr3_nt: TGTGCCAGCAGTTGGCAACGAAGGACAATTTACACTGAAGCTTTCTTT
cdr3_aa: CASSWQRRTIYTEAFF

v_call: TRBV28
d_call: NA
j_call: TRBJ1-4
clone_size: few
cdr3_nt: TGTGCCAGCAGGAGGGGAGACAGGAGGAATGAAAAACTGTTTTTT
cdr3_aa: CASRRGDRRNEKLFF

v_call: TRBV6-8
d_call: TRBD1
j_call: TRBJ2-2
clone_size: NA
cdr3_nt: TGTGCCAGCAGGCCCGGTGCAGGGGGGAACACCGGGGAGCTGTTTTTT
cdr3_aa: CASRPGAGGNTGELFF

v_call: TRBV9
d_call: TRBD1
j_call: TRBJ2-7
clone_size: few
cdr3_nt: TGTGCCAGCAGCTCCGGACAGGGGGCGCTTGAGCAGTACTTC
cdr3_aa: CASSSGQGALEQYF

v_call: TRBV2
d_call: NA
j_call: TRBJ2-1
clone_size: NA
cdr3_nt: TGTGCCAGCAGTGAAGCGCTTCAGGCAGGCTGGTATGAGCAGTTCTTC
cdr3_aa: CASSEALQAGWYEQFF

v_call: TRBV5-1
d_call: NA
j_call: TRBJ2-7
clone_size: NA
cdr3_nt: TGCGCCAGCAGCCAACCGGCAGGGGGAGGTTACGAGCAGTACTTC
cdr3_aa: CASSQPAGGGYEQYF

v_call: TRBV5-1
d_call: TRBD1
j_call: TRBJ2-2
clone_size: NA
cdr3_nt: TGCGCCAGCAGCCCCGAGGGACAGGCGACCGGGGAGCTGTTTTTT
cdr3_aa: CASSPEGQATGELFF

v_call: TRBV19
d_call: NA
j_call: TRBJ1-4
clone_size: few
cdr3_nt: TGTGCCAGTAGTATACTCGTCGGCCTATCCGGTGTAAAGGAAAAACTGTTTTTT
cdr3_aa: CASSILVGLSGVKEKLFF

v_call: TRBV10-3
d_call: TRBD2
j_call: TRBJ2-1
clone_size: NA
cdr3_nt: TGTGCCAGCCAACTTCTGGCGGGAGTGAGGATTCACAATGAGCAGTTCTTC
cdr3_aa: CASQLLAGVRIHNEQFF